This TCR beta chain was identified in a study of cytotoxic CD8 clonotypes in ibrutinib-treated CLL. On the study more broadly: Partial responses totalled about 24 and complete responses 2; after median approximately 74 months, about 15 remained remitted and approximately twelve progressed. Study results and limitations: Public clonotypes were uncommon and contracted or stayed stable on treatment.

Losses at the gene ends were 0 bases for V and 6 bases for J; bases not matched to a gene: 10. In germline, CDR1 is SGHTA, CDR2 FQGNSA. The length of the CDR3 is 17 residues. Notes on this clone: Its antigen remains unidentified.

Some clones are missing from TCRdb's copy, which holds only in-frame ones; the method was immunoSEQ multiplex PCR. The profile shows roughly 200,000 clones, 72% of them singletons. The sequence derives from a human donor with chronic lymphocytic leukemia. Sequenced material: PBMCs, taken after 24 months of ibrutinib treatment. The rearrangement uses TRBV7-2 and TRBJ2-2, with 7 nucleotides matching TRBD1. The CDR3 DNA sequence: TGTGCCAGCAGCTTAGCCCCTCCGACAGGGCGGGCCGGGGAGCTGTTTTTT. Protein product: CASSLAPPTGRAGELFF.